This TCR beta chain was identified during a study of vaccination and CD4 T cells after COVID-19 (dated by TCRdb to 2022 to 2024). General notes on the study: Every convalescent patient had a positive nasal swab PCR test for SARS-CoV-2, with mild disease in 9 or 10 patients and severe disease in one. The convalescent cohort included six males and four females, with two Hispanic individuals, seven Caucasians, two Asians and one multiracial person. Each participant got two doses of either the Pfizer-BioNTech BNT162b2 vaccine (n=8) or the Moderna mRNA-1273 vaccine (n=2). Post-COVID blood samples from convalescent patients were collected a median of roughly 100 days after diagnosis, with a range of 35 to 161 days. The time from the second vaccine dose to post-vaccine blood sampling had a median of approximately 72 days and ranged from roughly 13 to 241 days. For stimulating the cultures, overlapping spike peptide pools were used, derived from SARS-CoV-2 as well as from the common cold coronaviruses HCoV-NL63, HCoV-OC43 and HCoV-229E. Control cultures used a CEFX viral epitope pool as positive control, an HIV-1 Nef peptide pool as negative control, or no peptide. The spike-specific CD4+ TCR repertoire was compared before and after mRNA vaccination in fewer than eleven COVID-19 convalescent patients and a handful of infection-naive healthy vaccine recipients. Study-wide conclusions, independent of this receptor: The median number of SARS-CoV-2-reactive clonotypes rose from approximately 20 after infection to 30 to 45 after vaccination, but the change was not significant. In convalescent patients, a median 86.3% of post-vaccine SARS-CoV-2-reactive clones were detected only after vaccination, and vaccine-specific priming was suggested by this finding. Relatively few convalescent patients were included in the study, and early timepoints after natural infection were not analyzed. Of the vaccine-specific clones found in convalescent patients, nearly all (304 of 307) were mono-reactive for SARS-CoV-2 spike instead of being cross-reactive with common cold coronaviruses.

Library creation used PCR. TCR sequencing of DNA from cultured CD4+ T cells used the Oncomine TCR Beta short-read assay at the Johns Hopkins FTIC core. The QIAamp micro DNA kit was used to extract genomic DNA from the cultured CD4+ T cells. Oncomine TCR Beta libraries from cultured CD4+ T cells were pooled using unique dual indexes and sequenced on an Illumina iSeq 100. Turning to the authors' computational methods: Non-productive sequences were filtered out, and CDR3s that did not start with C, did not end with F or W, or were shorter than 7 amino acids were discarded. The MANAFEST web application was used to identify antigen-specific clonotypes by comparing peptide-stimulated wells against reference wells and other culture wells. For a clone to be called positive, the clone needed an FDR below 0.05, an odds ratio above 5, and a productive frequency above 0.1% in at least two of three replicate wells. Cross-reactive clonotypes were defined as significantly expanded in both SARS-CoV-2 spike wells and at least one common cold coronavirus spike condition. Similarity between CDR3 sequences was evaluated in R version 3.6.1 using Levenshtein distances (stringdist) and unrooted phylogenetic trees (ape). Using fastp at Q25 and MiXCR, TCRdb reprocessed the public reads and kept productive beta chains. Rows are unified per CDR3 protein, each entry keeping the most common DNA and genes. TCRdb, rather than the study authors, made the V and J calls. Across this sample there are 15,000 to 20,000 distinct CDR3 sequences, with 48% seen only once. 2.5% of the sample rests with the top ten.

Read against the paper, the sample's treatment or condition label means: approximately 11-day PBMC culture with coronavirus spike peptide pools or control peptides (ViraFEST assay). The study used the ViraFEST assay, which expanded antigen-specific T cells with peptide pools and then identified expanded clonotypes by TCR sequencing. The convalescent patients' positive SARS-CoV-2 PCR tests fell between March and December 2020, which was before the Alpha, Beta and Delta variants emerged in the United States. PBMCs were cultured at roughly 1.9 million per well in IMDM supplemented with approximately 5.4% human AB serum and about 10 IU/ml IL-2, with about 10 ug/ml peptide pools added. On days 3 and 7, half of the culture medium was replaced with fresh IL-2-containing medium. After roughly 11 days of culture, CD4+ T cells were isolated by negative selection with the EasySep CD4+ T cell isolation kit. PBMCs were separated from whole blood using Ficoll-Paque Plus gradient centrifugation and then either used fresh or cryopreserved at -140C. Each culture condition was generally run in triplicate wells.

Remarks on this clonotype: The specificity of this receptor is unknown. No much larger clone exists at a distance of one base, and base qualities are not known.

The germline V gene sets CDR1 to SGHRS and CDR2 to YFSETQ. Trimming takes 2 bases off V and 0 bases off J; junction bases not matched to a gene: 5. From the cysteine up to the phenylalanine, the CDR3 has a length of 16 residues. Left in the record is the CDR3 DNA by itself, 48 bases read in frame from the first base. The sequencing used CD4+ T cells from blood, cultured in vitro, collected after SARS-CoV-2 vaccination. The chain couples TRBV5-1 to TRBJ1-1; TRBD1 fits 9 bases in the junction. This TCR was sampled from a human donor who had recovered from COVID-19. The bases are TGCGCCAGCAGCTTAGGGACAGGGACGATGAACACTGAAGCTTTCTTT. This sequence encodes CASSLGTGTMNTEAFF.